Below, 12 T cell receptor beta chains from the same sample are listed, as sequenced in a study of T cells in Graves' hyperthyroidism and ophthalmopathy (dated by TCRdb to the late 2010s). The library was generated by multiplex PCR. The instrument given in TCRdb is Illumina HiSeq 2000. The TCR beta CDR3 regions were amplified from the RNA transcripts. The TCR CDR3 was subjected to a first round of RT-PCR using the HTBI primer set and the Qiagen OneStep RT-PCR kit. The public reads were reprocessed in TCRdb via fastp at Q25 and MiXCR, keeping in-frame beta chains. Each CDR3 protein gets just one entry, which takes the most common genes and DNA from the rows behind it. This sample gives 540,000 or so distinct CDR3 sequences in total; 40% to 55% of them show up just once. The ten largest clonotypes hold around 17% of the sample. Sequencing was done on a sample of peripheral blood or thyroid tissue (not recorded which). The receptors were gathered from an adult woman with Graves' disease, either hyperthyroidism or ophthalmopathy (not recorded which).

The chain recombines TRBV13 with TRBJ2-2; 14 bases map to TRBD2. The CDR3 has 16 amino acids. J lost 4 bases, V lost 3 bases, and 1 base had no gene match. In germline, CDR1 is PRHDT, CDR2 FYEKMQ (reference sequence). The CDR3 bases are TGTGCCAGCAGCTTTGGACTAGCGGGAGGCACCGGGGAGCTGTTTTTT. It encodes CASSFGLAGGTGELFF.

V is TRBV25-1 and J is TRBJ2-7; D call uncertain. CDR3 length: 14 amino acids. Germline CDR1 is MGHDK and CDR2 is SYGVNS. The V gene lost 6 bases and the J gene lost 3 bases, with 15 bases spanning the gap. CDR3 residues: CASSPFTGDYEQYF. In DNA form, the CDR3 reads TGTGCCAGCAGCCCCTTTACTGGGGACTACGAGCAGTACTTC.

This clonotype was recorded many times. The rearrangement links TRBV3-1 to TRBJ1-6; 8 bases align to TRBD1. From germline, CDR1 is LGHDT and CDR2 YNNKEL (reference sequence). V trimming: 3 bases; J trimming: 12 bases; junction bases outside the gene matches: 1. This CDR3 has 12 amino acids. DNA for the CDR3: TGTGCCAGCAGCCACGACAGGGGACCCCTCCACTTT. It is translated as CASSHDRGPLHF.

Concerning this clonotype itself: Because it lacks the conserved phenylalanine or tryptophan at the end, this CDR3 is likely a read error. The chain recombines TRBV7-2 with TRBJ2-5; no firm D call. The CDR3 loop spans 14 amino acids. CDR1 and CDR2 (germline): SGHTA, FQGNSA. CDR3 sequence: CAGSPGRQSETQYL. CDR3 nucleotide sequence: TGTGCCGGCAGCCCCGGCAGGCAGTCGGAGACCCAGTACCTC.

This clonotype was counted many times. J is TRBJ2-2 and V is TRBV24-1, with 9 positions matching TRBD1. V lost 5 bases and J lost 6; bases outside the gene matches: 6. The CDR3 length is 15 residues. Germline assignment: CDR1 KGHDR and CDR2 SFDVKD. The chain's CDR3 is CATSAGTGFPGELFF. The CDR3 region has the DNA TGTGCCACCAGTGCAGGGACAGGGTTCCCCGGGGAGCTGTTTTTT.

The chain carries TRBV2 and TRBJ2-5; the D is unclear. This CDR3 has 11 amino acids. Trimming stripped 6 bases from V and 9 bases from J, with 11 bases between. Germline V gene sequence: CDR1 SNHLY, CDR2 FYNNEI. CDR3 in amino acids: CASRLGQPQYF. Here the CDR3 DNA reads TGTGCCAGCAGGTTGGGTCAGCCCCAGTACTTC.

The chain recombines TRBV9 with TRBJ2-5; 7 bases fit TRBD1. The J call may be incorrect, as the DNA end agrees better with TRBJ2-7. The CDR3 contains 16 residues. CDR1 is SGDLS and CDR2 is YYNGEE in the germline V gene. The CDR3 loop reads CASSVAPTGSSYEQYF. The CDR3 DNA reads as TGTGCCAGCAGCGTAGCCCCGACAGGGAGCTCCTACGAGCAGTACTTC.

This clonotype has ten or more counts. This sequence joins TRBV20-1 and TRBJ2-7, with TRBD1 as a possible D gene (6 bases). CDR1 is DFQATT and CDR2 is SNEGSKA in the germline V gene (reference sequence). Trimming took off 3 bases at V and 3 bases at J, with 12 bases between the two ends. The length of the CDR3 is 13 residues. CDR3 nucleotide sequence: TGCAGTGCTAGTCCGGGACAAGTCTACGAGCAGTACTTC. It specifies CSASPGQVYEQYF.

This clonotype was seen only a few times. The J gene is TRBJ2-2, the V gene TRBV7-3; 10 bases fit TRBD1. CDR1 is SGHTA, CDR2 FQGTGA, per germline. J gave up 6 bases and V 2 bases, and 3 bases lay outside the gene matches. The CDR3 sequence is 15 residues long. CDR3 amino acids: CASSLGTGVSGELFF. CDR3 sequence (DNA): TGTGCCAGCAGCTTAGGGACAGGGGTCTCCGGGGAGCTGTTTTTT.

This clonotype was seen at least ten times. The chain is built from TRBV5-1 and TRBJ1-5, with 8 bases that match TRBD1. Trimming removed 3 bases from V and 4 bases from J; junction bases left unmatched: 6. The CDR3 loop spans 15 amino acids. Germline CDR1 is SGHRS and CDR2 is YFSETQ. CDR3 residues: CASSWTGTANQPQHF. CDR3 bases: TGCGCCAGCAGCTGGACAGGGACAGCGAATCAGCCCCAGCATTTT.

This clonotype has a count of ten or more. V usage is TRBV9 and J usage is TRBJ2-5; the D gene could be TRBD1 or TRBD2 (6 bases each). Germline values: CDR1 SGDLS, CDR2 YYNGEE. CDR3 size: 16 residues. V gave up 4 bases and J gave up 2 bases, with 18 bases separating them. CDR3 amino acids: CASSPLVGAGQETQYF. The CDR3 nucleotides read TGTGCCAGCAGCCCCTTAGTGGGGGCGGGACAAGAGACCCAGTACTTC.

This clonotype was recorded at least ten times. The chain combines TRBV2 with TRBJ1-2; maybe TRBD1 (6 bases). This CDR3 comprises 12 residues. Deletions cut 10 bases from V and 4 bases from J, with 13 bases between. Germline V CDR1 and CDR2: SNHLY, FYNNEI. CDR3 nucleotides: TGTGCCAACCTAGGGGGGATCTATGGCTACACCTTC. This codes for CANLGGIYGYTF.